This T cell receptor beta chain was recovered during a study of CXCR3-negative and CXCR3-positive naive CD8 T cells. At the level of the study: Sequencing gave 110 million to 150 million TRB reads overall, about 1.5 +/- 0.3 million per library. Notes on the study in general: Diversity in memory CD8+ cells fell much lower than the comparably high levels seen in both naive subsets. Naive CXCR3-negative cells resembled naive CXCR3-positive cells in TRBV-TRBJ usage; memory cells differed.

About this clonotype: Its antigen is still unknown.

Triplicates of a few hundred thousand cells were sorted from each CD8+ T cell subset. UMI-labeled 5' RACE yielded the TRB cDNA libraries. Each CDR3 protein gets one entry in TCRdb, which reprocessed the 5' RACE reads and gives no DNA. The specimen's table records about 48,000 distinct CDR3 sequences. The CDR3 has 14 residues. This chain links TRBV23-1 with TRBJ2-7; the D call from TCRdb, TRBD1, cannot be confirmed without DNA. TRBV23-1 is flagged as an ORF with uncertain function. Sequencing input: memory CD8+ T cells from blood. The sequence was obtained from a human donor in good health. Some clones in this sample may be carry-over from other donors' samples. Here the CDR3 reads CASSQAGQGLEQYF.